There are a few counts of the clone carrying this TCR beta chain. TCR cDNA received a 3' ligated oligonucleotide that carried a UMI. The SP2 primer and nested alpha and beta constant region primers amplified ligated cDNA in four rounds. Blood and skin TCR RNA was reverse transcribed with alpha and beta constant primers. Each CDR3 protein is one row after TCRdb ran MiXCR on the 5' RACE reads. The sample lists about 62,000 distinct CDR3 sequences, 8% to 9% seen once, with 19% in the top ten. These data originate in a study of naive and memory T cell subsets. Looked up from germline, CDR1 is KGHSH and CDR2 is LQKENI. With 3 bases removed from V and 0 bases from J, the gap between germline ends came to 5 bases. This CDR3 is built from 13 residues.

The V gene is TRBV18, the J gene TRBJ1-1; D remains unclear. The origin of this receptor is a female donor in good health. The CDR3 region is CASSPGLNTEAFF. Here the CDR3 DNA reads TGTGCCAGCTCACCCGGGCTGAACACTGAAGCTTTCTTT.